The sequence of this TCR beta chain was determined in a study of T cell repertoires in cytomegalovirus infection. As for the study in general: Selected CMV epitopes included recently identified HLA-C-restricted ones as well as well-studied HLA-B-restricted ones. The public TCR beta signatures pointed to both CMV infection and matching HLA type. Study-wide points: Frequencies of public TCR beta families were cumulated, and this identified carriers of CMV plus the relevant HLA.

TCRdb analysed the reads with MiXCR anew, one entry per CDR3 protein. Of 650,000 to 900,000 distinct CDR3 sequences listed, 25% to 30% are singletons. The CDR3 consists of 14 residues. Germline assignment: CDR1 MNHEY and CDR2 SVGAGI. Trimming pared 6 bases from V and 9 bases from J, leaving 19 bases between. This clonotype appeared once. Its antigen is unidentified. This receptor was identified in a human donor in good health (CMV status not recorded). Some clones in this sample may be carry-over from other donors' samples. This chain uses TRBV6-5 with TRBJ2-3; either TRBD1 or TRBD2 may fit D (6 bases each). The sequenced sample was cultured CD8+ T cells from PBMCs, obtained from culture after CMV antigen stimulation. In DNA form, the CDR3 reads TGTGCCAGCAGCTCCGGGGGCCAAGACGACACGCAGTATTTT. Translated, it gives CASSSGGQDDTQYF.